The clone carrying this TCR beta chain has more than one count but fewer than ten. Its target is unknown. Using immunoSEQ multiplex PCR, the repertoire was profiled, and TCRdb retains in-frame clones only, with some absent. This sample has fewer than 90,000 clones, with approximately 89% found just once. This sample is drawn from a study of T cell responses to AZD1222 COVID-19 vaccine. Study observations and caveats: The donor group comprised mostly white British people and more females; the analysis possibly underestimated clonal diversity. Dominant at 160-218 and 743-854, vaccine-associated CD4 TCRs also spanned spike.

This CDR3 region has 13 residues. V gave up 1 base and J gave up 0 bases, with 3 bases separating them. Germline values: CDR1 SNHLY, CDR2 FYNNEI. This specimen consisted of peripheral blood, obtained 28 days after the second AZD1222 dose. The sequence derives from an adult who received the AZD1222 COVID-19 vaccine. This chain connects TRBV2 to TRBJ2-5; the D is unclear. The CDR3 region has the DNA TGTGCCAGCAGTGAAGACAACCAAGAGACCCAGTACTTC. It encodes CASSEDNQETQYF.